Below, 20 T cell receptor beta chains from the same sample are listed, as sequenced in a study of human T cells and chemical hapten exposure. TCRdb passed the RACE reads through MiXCR, listing each CDR3 protein once. The sample shows around 260,000 distinct CDR3 sequences, about 8.1% of them seen only once. Time point of the sample: pre-sensitization, week 0. Documented treatment: therapeutic diphenylcyclopropenone sensitization with weekly scalp DPC. This specimen was whole blood, taken in connection with sensitization to the hapten diphenylcyclopropenone (DPC). The receptors stem from a woman in her thirties or forties with alopecia areata. Some clones in this sample may be carry-over from other donors' samples.

The chain carries TRBV3-1 and TRBJ2-1; TRBD2 agrees at 9 bases. V shed 0 bases and J 7 bases; nucleotides not matched to a gene: 7. Germline V lookup: CDR1 LGHDT, CDR2 YNNKEL (reference sequence). The CDR3 covers 16 residues. In nucleotides, the CDR3 is TGTGCCAGCAGCCAAGATCCGGCGGGAGGGAGGAATGAGCAGTTCTTC. Encoded protein: CASSQDPAGGRNEQFF.

The rearrangement joins TRBV20-1 to TRBJ2-7, with no clear D. Trimming removed 8 bases from V and 4 bases from J, with 18 bases in between. The CDR3 spans 13 residues. The germline V gene encodes CDR1 DFQATT and CDR2 SNEGSKA (reference sequence). CDR3 protein: CSPTSWVGYEQYF. Here the CDR3 DNA reads TGCAGTCCCACTTCCTGGGTTGGGTACGAGCAGTACTTC.

The chain couples TRBV6-1 to TRBJ1-2, with D tentatively TRBD1 (6 bases). Germline CDR1 MNHNS, CDR2 SASEGT. The CDR3 has 14 amino acids. V shed 1 base and J shed 2 bases, with 8 bases lying between them. The CDR3 sequence is CASSEDRANYGYTF. The CDR3 DNA sequence: TGTGCCAGCAGTGAAGACAGGGCAAACTATGGCTACACCTTC.

In this sample, this clonotype turned up many times. The chain has TRBV2 and TRBJ2-3; the match to TRBD2 covers 7 bases. The CDR3 runs 16 residues. CDR1 SNHLY and CDR2 FYNNEI come from the germline V gene. V lost 7 bases and J lost 0; bases outside the gene matches: 10. The CDR3 is CASKLGGTTSTDTQYF. The CDR3 nucleotides read TGTGCCAGCAAGCTCGGCGGGACTACTAGCACAGATACGCAGTATTTT.

The chain recombines TRBV4-1 with TRBJ1-5; no definite D call. The V gene lost 0 bases and the J gene lost 4 bases, with 10 bases spanning the gap. Germline-derived CDR1 and CDR2 are MGHRA and YSYEKL. The CDR3 sequence is 15 residues long. CDR3 nucleotide sequence: TGCGCCAGCAGCCAAGACTTTTCAGAAAATCAGCCCCAGCATTTT. Residues: CASSQDFSENQPQHF.

This chain connects TRBV7-2 to TRBJ2-3, with TRBD1 matching over 7 bases. The trim removed 6 bases at V and 2 bases at J, leaving 5 bases unmatched. The CDR3 consists of 14 residues. The germline gives CDR1 SGHTA, CDR2 FQGNSA. This CDR3 reads CASSRDRNTDTQYF. DNA of the CDR3: TGTGCCAGCAGTCGGGACAGAAACACAGATACGCAGTATTTT.

A few counts support this clonotype. The chain links TRBV7-6 to TRBJ2-7; TRBD2 matches 8 bases. Trimming cost V 2 bases and J 2 bases; bases outside gene matches: 5. This CDR3 region has 15 residues. Germline V gene lookup returns CDR1 SGHVS and CDR2 FNYEAQ. The CDR3 region is CASSLRGGGPYEQYF. Here the CDR3 DNA reads TGTGCCAGCAGCTTACGAGGCGGGGGGCCCTACGAGCAGTACTTC.

This clonotype was counted ten times or more. The J gene is TRBJ2-3, the V gene TRBV6-4; TRBD2 matches 8 bases. The CDR3 contains 15 residues. Trimming cost V 0 bases and J 8 bases; bases outside gene matches: 7. Germline V CDR1 and CDR2: MRHNA, SNTAGT. This CDR3 reads CASSDSETSVVTQYF. The CDR3 region has the DNA TGTGCCAGCAGTGACTCGGAGACTAGCGTCGTTACGCAGTATTTT.

CDR3 protein: CASSDNPPIDTQYF. CDR3 DNA: TGTGCCAGCAGTGATAACCCACCCATAGATACGCAGTATTTT. The V call is TRBV7-9, the J call TRBJ2-3; no clear D gene. Germline-derived CDR1 and CDR2 are SEHNR and FQNEAQ (reference sequence). This CDR3 spans 14 amino acids. Trimming took 6 bases from V and 5 from J, leaving 15 bases between them.

The table lists this clonotype with a few counts. The rearrangement uses TRBV7-2 and TRBJ2-3; the D is unclear. The CDR3 runs to 15 residues. Germline V gene data show CDR1 as SGHTA and CDR2 as FQGNSA. Between the trimmed V and J ends, which lost 2 bases and 1 base, there was a span of 10 bases. CDR3 nucleotides: TGTGCCAGCAGCTTAACTATCGCGCGCACAGATACGCAGTATTTT. Its translation: CASSLTIARTDTQYF.

This clonotype was recorded at least ten times. This chain links TRBV7-2 with TRBJ1-5; no clear D. The CDR3 is made up of 16 amino acids. Germline V gives CDR1 SGHTA, CDR2 FQGNSA. Trimming shortened V by 1 base and J by 0 bases, and 10 bases separated the two germline ends. The CDR3 sequence is CASSLGVAGSNQPQHF. The CDR3 bases are TGTGCCAGCAGCTTAGGGGTTGCGGGTAGCAATCAGCCCCAGCATTTT.

There are many counts of this clonotype. This rearrangement joins TRBV12-3 or TRBV12-4 to TRBJ1-5; 9 nucleotides agree with TRBD1. CDR3 length: 15 residues. Losses at the gene ends were 5 bases for V and 0 bases for J; bases not matched to a gene: 2. In nucleotides, the CDR3 is TGTGCCAGCAGTCCGGGACAGGGTAGCAATCAGCCCCAGCATTTT. It encodes CASSPGQGSNQPQHF.

This clonotype occurred a few times. V gene TRBV12-3 or TRBV12-4 combines with J gene TRBJ2-5; either TRBD1 or TRBD2 may fit D (6 bases each). CDR3 length: 15 residues. V gave up 5 bases and J gave up 1 base, with 14 bases separating them. In nucleotides, the CDR3 is TGTGCCAGCAGTCTTCAGGGGACTTTCCAAGAGACCCAGTACTTC. Protein: CASSLQGTFQETQYF.

As regards this clonotype: As the CDR3 is not closed by the conserved phenylalanine or tryptophan, this likely results from a read error. This rearrangement joins TRBV19 to TRBJ2-1, with a tentative D call TRBD2 (5 bases). Trimming shortened V by 2 bases and J by 7 bases, and 15 bases separated the two germline ends. CDR3 size: 15 residues. From germline, CDR1 is LNHDA and CDR2 SQIVND (reference sequence). This CDR3 reads CASSISSTLRNEQFS. CDR3 in DNA: TGTGCCAGTAGTATATCTAGCACCTTACGGAATGAGCAGTTCTCC.

CDR3 DNA: TGTGCCATCACCCCCTCCCCTGGCGCCAGCACAGATACGCAGTATTTT. It translates to CAITPSPGASTDTQYF. This sequence joins TRBV10-3 and TRBJ2-3, with D unresolved. CDR3 length: 16 amino acids. Germline CDR1 reads ENHRY; CDR2 reads SYGVKD. Trimming took off 7 bases at V and 0 bases at J, with 17 bases between the two ends.

This clonotype was found many times. The V call is TRBV20-1, the J call TRBJ2-1; D is unresolved. CDR1 is DFQATT, CDR2 SNEGSKA, per germline (reference sequence). V lost 5 bases, J lost 3 bases, and 20 bases lay in between. The CDR3 has 16 residues. The CDR3 coding sequence is TGCAGTGCTCCACCTTCTTCTGACTTAGGCTACAATGAGCAGTTCTTC. Its translation: CSAPPSSDLGYNEQFF.

This clonotype was counted only a few times. The chain joins TRBV12-3 or TRBV12-4 to TRBJ1-2; D gene ambiguous. CDR3 length equals 14 residues. The V end was cut by 3 bases, the J end by 0 bases, with 8 bases between. CDR3 loop: CASSLVVANYGYTF. In DNA form, the CDR3 reads TGTGCCAGCAGTTTGGTCGTAGCTAACTATGGCTACACCTTC.

The chain employs TRBV5-1 and TRBJ2-1; D tentatively reads TRBD1 or TRBD2 (5 bases each). This CDR3 has 16 amino acids. Germline lookup yields CDR1 SGHRS and CDR2 YFSETQ. Deletions cut 4 bases from V and 1 base from J, with 15 bases between. CDR3 region: CASSGGTGDSYNEQFF. Written as DNA, the CDR3 is TGCGCCAGCAGCGGGGGAACAGGAGATTCCTACAATGAGCAGTTCTTC.

This clonotype has a count of ten or more. CDR3 nucleotide sequence: TGTGCCAGCAGTGAAGCACCGGGACTAGCGTCGGAGACCCAGTACTTC. Translating gives CASSEAPGLASETQYF. V is TRBV2 and J is TRBJ2-5, with 10 bases aligning to TRBD2. The CDR3 runs 16 residues. CDR1 is SNHLY, CDR2 FYNNEI, per germline. The junction had 6 bases not matched to a gene; V was cut back by 0 bases and J by 5 bases.

This clonotype was seen more than once but under ten times. A much bigger clone sits one base away, suggesting this may be a read error. The V call is TRBV28, the J call TRBJ2-7, with a weak D call TRBD2 (7 bases). Germline CDR1 reads MDHEN; CDR2 reads SYDVKM. V was trimmed by 3 bases and J by 5 bases, leaving 14 bases between them. The CDR3 contains 14 residues. As DNA, the CDR3 is TGTGCCAGCAGTTTTGGGGGGGGCCTCGACGAGCAGTACTTC. Protein: CASSFGGGLDEQYF.